The following is a T cell receptor (beta chain) sequence with its context. The antigen it recognizes is unknown. Base qualities are not at hand, and no much larger clone is one base apart. Receptor libraries were prepared by the immunoSEQ multiplex PCR assay. A mixture of 60 forward primers for TCR Vbeta segments and 13 reverse primers for TCR Jbeta segments was used in the multiplex PCR. The CDR3 region of rearranged TCR beta genes was amplified from genomic DNA with a multiplex PCR assay. Amplified TCR beta libraries were sequenced as 87-base-pair reads on the Illumina HiSeq System. Turning to the authors' computational methods: Across the 700 or so repertoires, a later analysis counted some 80 million unique TCR beta chains, some 11 million of which were shared by at least two donors. A nearest-neighbor algorithm error-corrected the raw reads and collapsed the reads into unique sequences, merging closely related sequences to remove PCR and sequencing errors. To assign V, D and J gene segments, CDR3 sequences were aligned to IMGT reference sequences. For a sequence to be retained, a match of at least six nucleotides was required to both a V gene segment and a J gene segment. A rearrangement counted as productive if the CDR3 had no stop codons and remained in frame with V and J, and every other rearrangement counted as non-productive. Following IMGT convention, CDR3 was defined as the stretch from the second conserved V-encoded cysteine up to the conserved J-encoded phenylalanine. The earlier analysis of roughly 590 of the donors excluded any sequence lacking an unambiguous match to a single V gene segment. An earlier analysis of 500 to 600 of the donors classified V segments as functional when productive rearrangements were above 56.7% and as segregating when the standard deviation between donors was above 5%. To diagnose cytomegalovirus status from the catalog of TCR beta chain sequences, a statistical classification framework was built. A later analysis assigned V and J genes by comparing TCR nucleotide sequences with IMGT/GENE-DB human TR gene sequences. The TCRdist pipeline was used in a later analysis to assign CDR3 sequences and most-parsimonious VDJ recombination scenarios. A later analysis defined each TCR beta chain by its CDR3 amino acid sequence plus V-gene family, and excluded reads lacking a unique V-gene family. In a later analysis, several hundred highly shared, low-generation-probability nucleotide sequences were removed to address suspected cross-contamination and a sequencing artifact. In a later analysis, a clonal expansion index was calculated for each public chain from normalized within-repertoire ranks of inferred template counts. In a later analysis, generation probabilities were computed with a VDJ recombination model fitted to out-of-frame rearrangements, and the resulting probabilities were checked against IGoR. A later analysis scored TCR-TCR, TCR-HLA and TCR-CMV co-occurrence with hypergeometric tests, applying a repertoire-size bias correction to TCR pairs. In a later analysis, false discovery rates were estimated by permuting HLA or CMV assignments 20 times. A later analysis grouped co-occurring TCRs with DBSCAN, adding TCRdist sequence similarity when clustering within HLA-allele-positive subsets. Repertoires with fewer than 30,000 or more than 120,000 public chains were left out of co-occurrence clustering, as were five repertoires with anomalous nucleotide sharing. TCRdb mirrors the immuneACCESS table, restricted to in-frame sequences. Some clones are absent from its copies; in checked studies, under half trace to an unresolved V gene, and the reason for the others is unknown. V, J and clone size derive from that table, while D and trimming were established from the DNA sequence. The sample profile shows about 150,000 clones; approximately 74% of them were found once. Jointly, the top ten make up less than 3.5% of the sample.

This sample is part of a study of cytomegalovirus exposure and HLA in healthy donors (dated by TCRdb to about 2017). The study in broad terms: According to an earlier analysis of 587 of the donors, about 179 million T cells yielded over 90 million unique TCR beta sequences and about 300 Gb of sequence data. Approximately 300 gigabases of sequencing data and 70 million to 100 million unique TCR sequences made up an early release that covered around 640 HLA-typed donors. Of the roughly 420 genotyped donors, 81% were placed in the genetic ancestry cluster associated with self-reported Caucasian donors. The study aimed to test whether cataloging public T cell receptors could reveal signatures of past pathogen exposure. The study profiled the T cell repertoires of about 640 subjects by immunosequencing and related them to cytomegalovirus serostatus. A separate validation cohort of over a hundred different subjects was used in addition to the approximately 700-subject first cohort. High-throughput TCR immunosequencing, statistical association of individual TCRs with disease status, and machine learning were combined to predict cytomegalovirus infection status. A later analysis re-examined previously published TCR beta repertoires from just over 650 donors and added high-resolution HLA genotyping to investigate patterns of TCR occurrence. Rather than using new phenotypic data, the later analysis identified candidate immune exposures from TCR beta sequences and from how often those sequences occurred across donors. To decide whether each TCR beta V gene segment behaved as functional or pseudogenic, an earlier analysis of 587 of the donors relied on high-throughput TCR beta sequencing. Donor age, sex, ethnicity and CMV serostatus were compiled alongside the repertoire data. Genome-wide SNP genotypes for about 65% of the roughly 700 donors were used in a later genetic analysis, which treated that subset as a discovery cohort. Every repertoire in the discovery cohort had been generated on one and the same sequencing platform. HLA typing covered class I and class II loci at four-digit resolution. The number of typed donors differed by locus: about 620-640 for A, B, C, DRB1 and DQB1; some 500 for DQA1; around 580 for DPA1; and around 450 for DPB1. Because of strong linkage in the cohort, 4 to 6 DR-DQ haplotypes were treated as single units for association and clustering. Among roughly 370 genotyped donors of the cohort, an average of around 240,000 unique TCR beta nucleotide sequences were sequenced per donor, roughly a sixth of them non-productive.

General conclusions and limits of the study: In vitro tests confirmed that a few of the cytomegalovirus-associated TCR beta chains recognize cytomegalovirus antigens. A cluster of highly shared sequence variants was judged likely to be a technical artifact of the sequencing pipeline. An association between a missense DCLRE1C variant and V-gene and J-gene trimming of TCR beta chains was found in a later genetic analysis and replicated in an independent cohort. Linkage disequilibrium might explain the correlated functional status among segregating V segments, but an unknown experimental factor could not be ruled out. In an earlier analysis of over 550 of the donors, most TCR beta V segments were observed in productive rearrangements about 87% or about 30% of the time, broadly matching IMGT annotations. In a later genetic analysis, fewer N-insertions in productive TCRs were reported among donors in an Asian-associated ancestry cluster than the roughly 700-donor mean. At a false discovery rate of 0.05, a later analysis linked about 16,000 TCR beta sequences to specific HLA alleles. Because HLA typing was missing for some donors at each locus, association tests included only the typed subset. A further reported finding was that TCR beta sequences accurately predicted the HLA-A and HLA-B alleles for most subjects in the first cohort. Because counts were too low, 15 or so rarely observed V segments, including chromosome 9 orphons, were excluded from the earlier analysis of under 650 of the donors. Presence/absence analyses assumed roughly uniform sequencing depth across donors, an assumption that may not hold. Several of the top co-occurrence clusters appeared to be linked to parvovirus B19, influenza, CMV and Epstein-Barr virus, according to a later analysis. In a later analysis, HLA-associated TCR beta chains were found to be more clonally expanded and to have lower generation probabilities than equally common non-associated chains. The authors suggested that the approach could potentially be extended to other disease states and immunological phenotypes. While some public TCRs were present in many individuals, most TCR sequences turned up only very rarely across donors. The study listed 150 to 200 TCR beta chains as associated with cytomegalovirus. This cohort had only TCR beta chains sequenced, and the lack of alpha or paired-chain data limited which features could be detected. For the cohort, immune exposure information was limited to CMV serostatus. Most CMV-associated TCR beta chains appeared to be HLA-restricted in a later analysis, and the HLA associations seemed to be driven largely by CMV exposure. According to a later analysis, TCR association rates differed among HLA loci, with DRB1 alleles showing the most associated TCRs and HLA-C alleles showing the fewest. When HLA alleles, especially DR and DQ, strongly co-occurred, TCR associations were difficult to assign to individual alleles. In both the original and validation cohorts, the classifier was reported to diagnose cytomegalovirus status with high specificity and sensitivity. The 87-base-pair reads could not distinguish some IMGT-functional V segments, including TRBV6-2 and TRBV6-3, so those segments were excluded.

The CDR3 spans 13 residues, from the cysteine through the phenylalanine. The CDR3 DNA has 39 bases and is translated from base 1. V is pared back by 1 base and J by 7 bases, with 14 bases lying between the germline termini. From a lookup of the germline V gene (reference sequence), CDR1 and CDR2 are GTSNPN and SVGIG. The cohort comprised several hundred healthy bone marrow donors. At the time of sampling, all cohort members were nominally healthy, though unrecorded immune exposures were likely present. The donor was CMV seronegative and was included in the group of hundreds of seronegative cohort members. Every donor gave a peripheral blood sample, and the peripheral blood mononuclear cells from that sample were used for TCR beta sequencing. Genomic DNA was extracted from the blood cell samples with the Qiagen DNeasy Blood Extraction Kit.

The sequence links TRBV30 to TRBJ2-7; perhaps TRBD2 is the D gene, with 5 bases matching. The receptor was derived from a man between 18 and 35 years old in good health and CMV-seronegative. The sample consisted of PBMCs. The CDR3 reads CAWSEGVGFEQYF. The nucleotide sequence is TGTGCCTGGAGTGAGGGAGTCGGCTTTGAGCAGTACTTC. The CDR3 plus the reference TRBV30 and TRBJ2-7 genes for the other parts give the full variable domain: SQTIHQWPATLVQPVGSPLSLECTVEGTSNPNLYWYRQAAGRGLQLLFYSVGIGQISSEVPQNLSASRPQDRQFILSSKKLLLSDSGFYLCAWSEGVGFEQYFGPGTRLTVT.